This T cell receptor (beta chain) was profiled in a study of shared T cell receptors in the human thymus. The CDR3 has 14 residues. From germline, CDR1 is LNHDA and CDR2 SQIVND (reference sequence). Trimming took off 3 bases at V and 0 bases at J, with 9 bases between the two ends. This clone was counted a single time. This table comes from immunoSEQ multiplex PCR, and its TCRdb copy is limited to in-frame clones, with some not included. There are 500,000 to 550,000 clones in the sample; approximately 78% occur only once, and more than 0.01% lies in the top ten. Separately, the same data were catalogued under a study of human thymus T cells. That report adds: The thymus was resected at corrective cardiac surgery. Related research found strongly overlapping thymic repertoires in unrelated individuals.

This chain links TRBV19 with TRBJ2-7; D is possibly TRBD2 (6 bases). This TCR was sampled from a boy under two years old with a congenital heart defect. Sequencing used thymocytes. CDR3 in DNA: TGTGCCAGTAGTATTGGCGGGGTCTCCTACGAGCAGTACTTC. Its translation: CASSIGGVSYEQYF.